The 32 T cell receptor beta chains in this list originate from one sample, sequenced in a study of Ad26.COV2.S vaccination and SARS-CoV-2 variants. Generated by immunoSEQ multiplex PCR, the TCRdb table keeps only in-frame clones and is missing some. The repertoire holds approximately 400,000 clones, with around 92% as singletons. Sequenced here: peripheral blood, sampled after recovery from COVID-19. The receptors shown here come from a human donor who had recovered from COVID-19.

This sequence joins TRBV15 and TRBJ2-3; 8 bases align to TRBD2. Trimming took 0 bases from V and 3 from J; bases not matched to a gene: 5. This CDR3 comprises 16 residues. In germline, CDR1 is LNHNV, CDR2 YYDKDF (reference sequence). The CDR3 nucleotides are TGTGCCACCAGCAGAGAGGGGCGGGGGGCTACAGATACGCAGTATTTT. The encoded protein is CATSREGRGATDTQYF.

In the case of this clone: The sample has other DNA sequences that encode this CDR3 too. The chain couples TRBV27 to TRBJ2-7; no firm D call. The V end lost 0 bases, the J end lost 1 base, and 1 base lay between the germline ends. Germline CDR1 MNHEY, CDR2 SMNVEV (reference sequence). CDR3 length equals 12 residues. This CDR3 is CASSLSSYEQYF. In DNA form, the CDR3 reads TGTGCCAGCAGTTTATCTTCCTACGAGCAGTACTTC.

This rearrangement joins TRBV11-2 to TRBJ1-1, with unresolved D. CDR3 length: 14 amino acids. CDR1 is SGHAT and CDR2 is FQNNGV in the germline V gene. The V end lost 5 bases, the J end lost 8 bases, and 18 bases lay between the germline ends. This chain's CDR3 is CASSRGSVEGEAFF. The CDR3 DNA is TGTGCCAGCAGCCGAGGATCCGTCGAAGGGGAAGCTTTCTTT.

Details on this clone: At one end the junction does not follow the germline gene, possibly because of a read error. The rearrangement links TRBV11-3 to TRBJ2-1; 7 bases are a match to TRBD2. Germline lookup yields CDR1 SGHNT and CDR2 YENEEA. This CDR3 region has 18 residues. The CDR3 bases are TGTGCCAGCAGCCCCCCGTTTCCAAGCGGGGAACTAGACAACGAGCAGTTCTTC. Translated: CASSPPFPSGELDNEQFF.

This CDR3 reads CASSQLTGAHTDTQYF. The CDR3 DNA reads as TGCGCCAGCAGCCAACTGACAGGGGCCCACACAGATACGCAGTATTTT. The chain joins TRBV4-3 to TRBJ2-3; 8 bases are a match to TRBD1. This CDR3 is built from 16 residues. The trim removed 2 bases at V and 2 bases at J, leaving 6 bases unmatched. Germline loops: CDR1 LGHNA, CDR2 YSLEER.

The chain links TRBV20-1 to TRBJ1-1, with a tentative D call TRBD1 (5 bases). The V gene lost 3 bases and the J gene lost 10 bases, with 9 bases spanning the gap. CDR1 and CDR2 from the germline V gene are DFQATT and SNEGSKA (reference sequence). The CDR3 extends over 10 amino acids. In DNA form, the CDR3 reads TGCAGTGCTAGGCGGAGGGGAGCTTTCTTT. It codes for CSARRRGAFF.

The chain couples TRBV10-3 to TRBJ1-1; 10 bases are shared with TRBD1. The V gene end was trimmed by 1 base and the J gene end by 5 bases; junction bases not matched to a gene: 7. Germline V gene data show CDR1 as ENHRY and CDR2 as SYGVKD. The CDR3 spans 16 residues. CDR3 residues: CAISELGGTGVTEAFF. CDR3 coding DNA: TGTGCCATCAGTGAGTTGGGGGGGACAGGGGTAACTGAAGCTTTCTTT.

CDR3 loop: CASSPRPQGVGQETQYF. Written as DNA, the CDR3 is TGTGCCAGCAGTCCCAGACCCCAGGGAGTGGGGCAAGAGACCCAGTACTTC. This chain links TRBV27 with TRBJ2-5; either TRBD1 or TRBD2 may fit D (5 bases each). Germline CDR1 is MNHEY and CDR2 is SMNVEV (reference sequence). Trimming shortened V by 5 bases and J by 2 bases, and 21 bases separated the two germline ends. The CDR3 is made up of 17 amino acids.

Concerning this clone itself: Other DNA sequences in this specimen translate into the identical CDR3. The chain couples TRBV6-5 to TRBJ1-2; no definite D call. Germline-derived CDR1 and CDR2 are MNHEY and SVGAGI. The CDR3 extends over 12 amino acids. Trimming pared 0 bases from V and 4 bases from J, leaving 3 bases between. The CDR3 bases are TGTGCCAGCAGTTACTCCGGCTATGGCTACACCTTC. This gives the protein CASSYSGYGYTF.

The CDR3 spells CASSQDQQWNTGELFF. As DNA, the CDR3 is TGCGCCAGCAGCCAAGACCAACAATGGAACACCGGGGAGCTGTTTTTT. The J gene is TRBJ2-2, the V gene TRBV4-3; no definite D call. The CDR3 spans 16 residues. The germline V gene encodes CDR1 LGHNA and CDR2 YSLEER. Trimming took 0 bases from V and 1 from J, leaving 9 bases between them.

This clone was seen more than once but under ten times. The genes are TRBV7-9 and TRBJ1-5, with a tentative D call TRBD1 (5 bases). There are 14 residues in the CDR3. V was clipped by 1 base and J by 4 bases, with 8 bases between them. CDR1 is SEHNR and CDR2 is FQNEAQ in the germline V gene (reference sequence). CDR3 nucleotides: TGTGCCAGCAGCTTAGGGGGGAGGAATCAGCCCCAGCATTTT. Its translation is CASSLGGRNQPQHF.

The CDR3 sequence is CATSDGTGADAYGYTF. The CDR3 DNA reads TGTGCCACCAGTGACGGTACAGGGGCCGACGCCTATGGCTACACCTTC. The genes are TRBV24-1 and TRBJ1-2; TRBD1 matches at 7 bases. V trimming: 4 bases; J trimming: 4 bases; junction bases outside the gene matches: 11. The CDR3 runs to 16 residues. Germline V gene lookup returns CDR1 KGHDR and CDR2 SFDVKD.

The J gene is TRBJ1-3, the V gene TRBV4-1; D perhaps matches TRBD1 (5 bases). CDR1 MGHRA and CDR2 YSYEKL come from the germline V gene. The CDR3 loop spans 18 amino acids. Trimming took 1 base from V and 2 from J, leaving 18 bases between them. In DNA, the CDR3 is TGCGCCAGCAGCCAAGGGGGCCCGTATGGGGTAACTGGAAACACCATATATTTT. Its translation: CASSQGGPYGVTGNTIYF.

The genes are TRBV19 and TRBJ1-2, with 7 bases fitting TRBD1. The trim removed 4 bases at V and 8 bases at J, leaving 13 bases unmatched. Germline V gives CDR1 LNHDA, CDR2 SQIVND (reference sequence). CDR3 size: 15 residues. CDR3 region: CASSSQAQGIKGYTF. The CDR3 coding sequence is TGTGCCAGTAGTAGCCAAGCACAGGGGATAAAGGGCTACACCTTC.

The chain couples TRBV27 to TRBJ1-5; D ambiguous. V was clipped by 2 bases and J by 7 bases, with 9 bases between them. The CDR3 loop spans 13 amino acids. The germline CDR1 and CDR2 sequences are MNHEY and SMNVEV (reference sequence). CDR3 sequence: CASSLGQSQPQHF. The DNA for the CDR3 is TGTGCCAGCAGTTTAGGCCAGAGCCAGCCCCAGCATTTT.

The chain links TRBV7-8 to TRBJ1-5, with 8 positions matching TRBD1. Germline CDR1 is SGHVS and CDR2 is FQNEAQ. CDR3 size: 14 residues. V was pared by 5 bases and J by 4 bases, with 4 bases of the junction left unmatched. CDR3 in DNA: TGTGCCAGCAGCAGACAGGGGATGAATCAGCCCCAGCATTTT. This sequence encodes CASSRQGMNQPQHF.

This clone was counted a few times. The rearrangement joins TRBV2 to TRBJ1-2; D gene uncertain. Trimming left V 9 bases short and J 8 bases short, with 25 bases between. CDR3 size: 15 residues. The germline V gene encodes CDR1 SNHLY and CDR2 FYNNEI. CDR3 residues: CASTASPRESGGYTF. The DNA for the CDR3 is TGTGCCAGTACAGCATCGCCCCGGGAAAGTGGGGGCTACACCTTC.

The chain employs TRBV2 and TRBJ2-7; 7 bases fit TRBD2. The V segment lost 3 bases and the J segment 3 bases; nucleotides outside the gene matches: 5. The CDR3 extends over 14 amino acids. Germline lookup yields CDR1 SNHLY and CDR2 FYNNEI. CDR3 amino acids: CASSEGGGDYEQYF. The DNA of the CDR3 is TGTGCCAGCAGTGAGGGCGGGGGAGACTACGAGCAGTACTTC.

The chain couples TRBV27 to TRBJ1-2; D is undetermined. The CDR3 is made up of 13 amino acids. Germline loops: CDR1 MNHEY, CDR2 SMNVEV (reference sequence). V gave up 5 bases and J gave up 3 bases, with 10 bases separating them. CDR3 amino acids: CASSREAHYGYTF. The CDR3 DNA reads TGTGCCAGCAGTCGGGAGGCTCACTATGGCTACACCTTC.

The chain employs TRBV5-4 and TRBJ1-4, with D tentatively TRBD1 (5 bases). From germline, CDR1 is SGHNT and CDR2 YYREEE (reference sequence). With 1 base removed from V and 12 bases from J, the gap between germline ends came to 13 bases. This CDR3 is built from 13 residues. As DNA, the CDR3 is TGTGCCAGCAGCTTGTCACAGGAGCGGGAACTGTTTTTT. It codes for CASSLSQERELFF. Filled out from reference TRBV5-4 and TRBJ1-4, the complete variable domain reads ETGVTQSPTHLIKTRGQQVTLRCSSQSGHNTVSWYQQALGQGPQFIFQYYREEENGRGNFPPRFSGLQFPNYSSELNVNALELDDSALYLCASSLSQERELFFGSGTQLSVL.

The chain links TRBV5-4 to TRBJ2-7; a possible D gene is TRBD2 (6 bases). The V gene lost 4 bases and the J gene lost 3 bases, with 14 bases spanning the gap. This CDR3 is built from 14 residues. Germline V gene sequence: CDR1 SGHNT, CDR2 YYREEE (reference sequence). CDR3 residues: CASSRGTENYEQYF. DNA of the CDR3: TGTGCCAGCAGCCGGGGGACTGAAAACTACGAGCAGTACTTC.

The chain combines TRBV5-4 with TRBJ2-5; 7 bases are shared with TRBD2. The CDR3 is 13 amino acids. The V gene end was trimmed by 4 bases and the J gene end by 4 bases; junction bases not matched to a gene: 4. Per the germline V gene, CDR1 is SGHNT and CDR2 is YYREEE (reference sequence). In DNA form, the CDR3 reads TGTGCCAGCAGCCAGGGAGGGGTAGAGACCCAGTACTTC. As protein: CASSQGGVETQYF.

The V and J genes are TRBV10-3 and TRBJ1-2; perhaps TRBD1 as D (5 bases). Germline V gene lookup returns CDR1 ENHRY and CDR2 SYGVKD. V was trimmed by 8 bases and J by 3 bases, leaving 13 bases between them. CDR3 length: 13 residues. DNA of the CDR3: TGTGCCATCGGGGGAGGGACCCACTATGGCTACACCTTC. Its protein is CAIGGGTHYGYTF.

The chain joins TRBV15 to TRBJ1-4; D is unresolved. Germline values: CDR1 LNHNV, CDR2 YYDKDF (reference sequence). This CDR3 spans 15 amino acids. V dropped 0 bases and J dropped 5 bases, with 10 bases sitting between them. CDR3 DNA: TGTGCCACCAGCAGAGATGTATACGGGAATGAAAAACTGTTTTTT. As protein: CATSRDVYGNEKLFF.

The V call is TRBV13, the J call TRBJ1-1; D ambiguous. V lost 0 bases, J lost 0 bases, and 14 bases lay in between. This CDR3 is 17 amino acids long. Germline lookup yields CDR1 PRHDT and CDR2 FYEKMQ (reference sequence). CDR3 sequence (DNA): TGTGCCAGCAGCTTAGGTCTTATGGGTCAGCTGAACACTGAAGCTTTCTTT. This encodes CASSLGLMGQLNTEAFF. Filled out from reference TRBV13 and TRBJ1-1, the complete variable domain reads AAGVIQSPRHLIKEKRETATLKCYPIPRHDTVYWYQQGPGQDPQFLISFYEKMQSDKGSIPDRFSAQQFSDYHSELNMSSLELGDSALYFCASSLGLMGQLNTEAFFGQGTRLTVV.

CDR3 nucleotides: TGCGCCAGCGTCCGCCAGAGTGGAGGTGAGCAGTTCTTC. Its translation is CASVRQSGGEQFF. The rearrangement joins TRBV23-1 to TRBJ2-1; a possible D gene is TRBD2 (5 bases). TRBV23-1 falls under the ORF class, with uncertain function. V lost 8 bases to trimming and J lost 9 bases, with 17 bases between them. There are 13 residues in the CDR3.

This chain joins TRBV7-6 and TRBJ2-2; D uncertain. The CDR3 loop spans 16 amino acids. Germline loops: CDR1 SGHVS, CDR2 FNYEAQ. V was cut by 2 bases and J by 5 bases, with 15 bases left in between. The DNA of the CDR3 is TGTGCCAGCAGCTTAAAGGGTCTTGGTGGGACCGGGGAGCTGTTTTTT. Encoded protein: CASSLKGLGGTGELFF. The full variable domain, with the rest looked up from reference TRBV7-6 and TRBJ2-2, is GAGVSQSPRYKVTKRGQDVALRCDPISGHVSLYWYRQALGQGPEFLTYFNYEAQQDKSGLPNDRFSAERPEGSISTLTIQRTEQRDSAMYRCASSLKGLGGTGELFFGEGSRLTVL.

The chain has TRBV27 and TRBJ2-3; 9 positions match TRBD2. V gave up 5 bases and J gave up 1 base; unmatched junction bases: 7. The germline gives CDR1 MNHEY, CDR2 SMNVEV (reference sequence). The CDR3 is 16 residues long. The CDR3 region has the DNA TGTGCCAGCAGTCCTCTTGGCGGGGGGGGCACAGATACGCAGTATTTT. Amino acids: CASSPLGGGGTDTQYF.

This chain links TRBV15 with TRBJ2-5; D not certain. V shed 0 bases and J shed 0 bases, with 14 bases lying between them. Germline values: CDR1 LNHNV, CDR2 YYDKDF (reference sequence). There are 17 residues in the CDR3. The CDR3 region has the DNA TGTGCCACCAGCAGAGATAGGCCTAGTGCGTACCAAGAGACCCAGTACTTC. Translated, it gives CATSRDRPSAYQETQYF.

The gene calls are TRBV28 and TRBJ2-3, with D tentatively TRBD1 (5 bases). Germline CDR1 and CDR2: MDHEN and SYDVKM. Deletions cut 7 bases from V and 1 base from J, with 18 bases between. CDR3 size: 16 residues. The DNA for the CDR3 is TGTGCCAGCACTCCAGCCAGGGAAGTAGGCACAGATACGCAGTATTTT. Translating gives CASTPAREVGTDTQYF.

The rearrangement joins TRBV25-1 to TRBJ1-2; maybe TRBD1 (5 bases). V lost 1 base, J lost 0 bases, and 9 bases lay in between. CDR1 is MGHDK, CDR2 SYGVNS, per germline. There are 15 residues in the CDR3. DNA of the CDR3: TGTGCCAGCAGTGAATGGACAAATCCTAACTATGGCTACACCTTC. It codes for CASSEWTNPNYGYTF.

In the case of this clone: Additional DNA sequences in this sample encode the identical CDR3. The gene calls are TRBV19 and TRBJ2-7; 8 bases map to TRBD1. V was pared by 1 base and J by 4 bases, with 3 bases of the junction left unmatched. The CDR3 runs 14 residues. The germline V gene encodes CDR1 LNHDA and CDR2 SQIVND (reference sequence). CDR3 DNA: TGTGCCAGTAGTATAGGGACAGGGCCGTACGAGCAGTACTTC. Its protein is CASSIGTGPYEQYF. The full variable domain, in which reference TRBV19 and TRBJ2-7 provide the parts outside the CDR3, is DGGITQSPKYLFRKEGQNVTLSCEQNLNHDAMYWYRQDPGQGLRLIYYSQIVNDFQKGDIAEGYSVSREKKESFPLTVTSAQKNPTAFYLCASSIGTGPYEQYFGPGTRLTVT.